This T cell receptor beta chain appears in the sequencing data of a study of shared clonotypes between healthy human individuals. The assay was immunoSEQ multiplex PCR, and TCRdb's table has in-frame clones only and misses some. The sample includes over a million clones, roughly 98.5% of them seen just once. CDR3 length: 13 amino acids. Trimming took off 3 bases at V and 0 bases at J, with 5 bases between the two ends. CDR1 and CDR2 from the germline V gene are KGHSH and LQKENI. Sequencing input: naive CD4+ T cells sorted from blood. Subset defined: CD45RA+ positively selected. The source is a man younger than 40 in good health. The J gene is TRBJ1-1, the V gene TRBV18; D is undetermined. CDR3 in DNA: TGTGCCAGCTCACCTATGTTGAACACTGAAGCTTTCTTT. Translating gives CASSPMLNTEAFF.